These T cell receptor beta chains were read from a single sample in a study of T-cell reconstitution after alpha-beta-depleted transplantation in children. Using its own MiXCR run on the PCR reads, TCRdb lists one record per CDR3 protein. In the table there are more than 400,000 distinct CDR3 sequences, roughly 43% of which are singletons. Sample: PBMCs, taken before TCRalphabeta/CD19-depleted stem cell transplant. The receptors derive from a girl aged 2 to 9 with aplastic anemia, due to receive a stem cell transplant. Each CDR3 is given with its conserved first and last residue. Each record gives: CDR3 length, D gene, V gene, clone size, J gene, CDR3 protein, CDR3 DNA. The D gene is left open where the match is weak. Clone size, where shown, is once, few, many, or a class for clones that have expanded.

CDR3 length: 13
D gene: NA
V gene: TRBV20-1
clone size: NA
J gene: TRBJ2-1
CDR3 protein: CSARDQMSIEQFF
CDR3 DNA: TGCAGTGCTAGAGATCAAATGAGTATTGAGCAGTTCTTC

CDR3 length: 14
D gene: NA
V gene: TRBV6-2/TRBV6-3
clone size: NA
J gene: TRBJ2-1
CDR3 protein: CASSLLLDRNEQFF
CDR3 DNA: TGTGCCAGCAGCCTACTACTAGACAGGAATGAGCAGTTCTTC

CDR3 length: 18
D gene: NA
V gene: TRBV20-1
clone size: NA
J gene: TRBJ1-6
CDR3 protein: CSARVEKSGSRGNSPLHF
CDR3 DNA: TGCAGTGCTAGAGTAGAAAAATCAGGCTCCAGGGGTAATTCACCCCTCCACTTT

CDR3 length: 15
D gene: TRBD2
V gene: TRBV20-1
clone size: few
J gene: TRBJ2-2
CDR3 protein: CSVQREGLNTGELFF
CDR3 DNA: TGCAGTGTCCAGCGGGAGGGCCTTAACACCGGGGAGCTGTTTTTT

CDR3 length: 13
D gene: NA
V gene: TRBV6-1
clone size: NA
J gene: TRBJ1-5
CDR3 protein: CASSPGASQPQHF
CDR3 DNA: TGTGCCAGCAGTCCAGGGGCTTCACAGCCCCAGCATTTT

CDR3 length: 15
D gene: NA
V gene: TRBV3-1
clone size: NA
J gene: TRBJ1-3
CDR3 protein: CASSQDADSGNTIYF
CDR3 DNA: TGTGCCAGCAGCCAAGACGCGGACTCTGGAAACACCATATATTTT

CDR3 length: 14
D gene: NA
V gene: TRBV12-3/TRBV12-4
clone size: NA
J gene: TRBJ1-2
CDR3 protein: CASSLAGSNYGYTF
CDR3 DNA: TGTGCCAGCAGTTTGGCCGGATCAAACTATGGCTACACCTTC

CDR3 length: 13
D gene: NA
V gene: TRBV28
clone size: many
J gene: TRBJ1-5
CDR3 protein: CASSLSLKGRIHF
CDR3 DNA: TGTGCCAGCAGTTTATCGCTGAAGGGGAGGATCCATTTT

CDR3 length: 14
D gene: TRBD1
V gene: TRBV18
clone size: few
J gene: TRBJ1-5
CDR3 protein: CASSTDRAGQPQHF
CDR3 DNA: TGTGCCAGCTCAACAGACAGGGCGGGTCAGCCCCAGCATTTT

CDR3 length: 14
D gene: NA
V gene: TRBV4-3
clone size: NA
J gene: TRBJ1-4
CDR3 protein: CASSPDGGRKKLFF
CDR3 DNA: TGCGCCAGCAGCCCGGACGGGGGTCGGAAAAAACTGTTTTTT

CDR3 length: 13
D gene: NA
V gene: TRBV28
clone size: many
J gene: TRBJ1-2
CDR3 protein: CASRAGGNYGYTF
CDR3 DNA: TGTGCCAGCAGGGCGGGGGGTAACTATGGCTACACCTTC

CDR3 length: 14
D gene: TRBD2
V gene: TRBV20-1
clone size: NA
J gene: TRBJ2-7
CDR3 protein: CSAALGGGTYEQYF
CDR3 DNA: TGCAGTGCTGCCCTGGGCGGGGGGACCTACGAGCAGTACTTC

CDR3 length: 15
D gene: TRBD2
V gene: TRBV5-1
clone size: few
J gene: TRBJ2-3
CDR3 protein: CASNPVAGGPDTQYF
CDR3 DNA: TGCGCCAGCAACCCTGTAGCGGGGGGGCCAGATACGCAGTATTTT

CDR3 length: 15
D gene: TRBD1
V gene: TRBV5-1
clone size: NA
J gene: TRBJ1-2
CDR3 protein: CASSSGGGGVYGYTF
CDR3 DNA: TGCGCCAGCAGCTCGGGGGGAGGGGGCGTCTATGGCTACACCTTC

CDR3 length: 15
D gene: NA
V gene: TRBV5-1
clone size: NA
J gene: TRBJ2-3
CDR3 protein: CASSNRDGWRDTQYF
CDR3 DNA: TGCGCCAGCAGCAACCGGGACGGGTGGAGAGATACGCAGTATTTT

CDR3 length: 14
D gene: NA
V gene: TRBV11-2
clone size: few
J gene: TRBJ2-3
CDR3 protein: CASSSGLPTDTQYF
CDR3 DNA: TGTGCCAGCAGCTCGGGACTTCCCACAGATACGCAGTATTTT

CDR3 length: 14
D gene: NA
V gene: TRBV20-1
clone size: NA
J gene: TRBJ1-4
CDR3 protein: CSARATGSGEKLFF
CDR3 DNA: TGCAGTGCTAGAGCCACAGGGTCAGGCGAAAAACTGTTTTTT

CDR3 length: 12
D gene: NA
V gene: TRBV6-1
clone size: many
J gene: TRBJ1-3
CDR3 protein: CASRVKGNTIYF
CDR3 DNA: TGTGCCAGCAGGGTGAAAGGAAACACCATATATTTT

CDR3 length: 16
D gene: TRBD1
V gene: TRBV27
clone size: NA
J gene: TRBJ2-3
CDR3 protein: CASSQGTGGQTDTQYF
CDR3 DNA: TGTGCCAGCAGTCAGGGGACAGGGGGCCAAACAGATACGCAGTATTTT

CDR3 length: 14
D gene: NA
V gene: TRBV28
clone size: NA
J gene: TRBJ2-3
CDR3 protein: CASSFSRVTDTQYF
CDR3 DNA: TGTGCCAGCAGTTTCTCTCGGGTCACAGATACGCAGTATTTT

CDR3 length: 16
D gene: TRBD1
V gene: TRBV27
clone size: NA
J gene: TRBJ1-1
CDR3 protein: CASSPRQGAQNTEAFF
CDR3 DNA: TGTGCCAGCAGTCCGAGACAGGGGGCGCAAAACACTGAAGCTTTCTTT

CDR3 length: 16
D gene: TRBD2
V gene: TRBV5-1
clone size: NA
J gene: TRBJ2-3
CDR3 protein: CASSPGLAGFTDTQYF
CDR3 DNA: TGCGCCAGCAGCCCTGGACTAGCGGGCTTCACAGATACGCAGTATTTT

CDR3 length: 15
D gene: NA
V gene: TRBV12-3/TRBV12-4
clone size: NA
J gene: TRBJ1-1
CDR3 protein: CASGGRGGKNTEAFF
CDR3 DNA: TGTGCCAGCGGTGGTAGAGGCGGGAAGAACACTGAAGCTTTCTTT

CDR3 length: 15
D gene: TRBD1
V gene: TRBV5-1
clone size: NA
J gene: TRBJ2-5
CDR3 protein: CASSLWDRGVETQYF
CDR3 DNA: TGCGCCAGCAGCTTGTGGGACAGGGGGGTCGAGACCCAGTACTTC

CDR3 length: 20
D gene: TRBD1
V gene: TRBV6-2/TRBV6-3
clone size: few
J gene: TRBJ1-1
CDR3 protein: CASSYSRETGLLRGATEAFF
CDR3 DNA: TGTGCCAGCAGTTACTCGAGGGAGACAGGGTTACTAAGAGGGGCCACTGAAGCTTTCTTT

CDR3 length: 16
D gene: NA
V gene: TRBV4-1
clone size: NA
J gene: TRBJ2-1
CDR3 protein: CASSSSRGNLDNEQFF
CDR3 DNA: TGCGCCAGCAGCTCTTCCCGGGGGAACCTAGACAATGAGCAGTTCTTC

CDR3 length: 19
D gene: TRBD2
V gene: TRBV10-2
clone size: NA
J gene: TRBJ2-1
CDR3 protein: CASSGLAGGPESSYNEQFF
CDR3 DNA: TGCGCCAGCAGTGGTCTAGCGGGAGGGCCGGAGAGCTCCTACAATGAGCAGTTCTTC

CDR3 length: 16
D gene: TRBD1
V gene: TRBV5-1
clone size: NA
J gene: TRBJ1-6
CDR3 protein: CASSLNGQGPDSPLHF
CDR3 DNA: TGCGCCAGCAGCTTGAACGGACAGGGCCCTGATTCACCCCTCCACTTT

CDR3 length: 15
D gene: TRBD1
V gene: TRBV7-2
clone size: NA
J gene: TRBJ1-2
CDR3 protein: CASSPDRGNYYGYTF
CDR3 DNA: TGTGCCAGCAGCCCGGACAGGGGGAATTACTATGGCTACACCTTC